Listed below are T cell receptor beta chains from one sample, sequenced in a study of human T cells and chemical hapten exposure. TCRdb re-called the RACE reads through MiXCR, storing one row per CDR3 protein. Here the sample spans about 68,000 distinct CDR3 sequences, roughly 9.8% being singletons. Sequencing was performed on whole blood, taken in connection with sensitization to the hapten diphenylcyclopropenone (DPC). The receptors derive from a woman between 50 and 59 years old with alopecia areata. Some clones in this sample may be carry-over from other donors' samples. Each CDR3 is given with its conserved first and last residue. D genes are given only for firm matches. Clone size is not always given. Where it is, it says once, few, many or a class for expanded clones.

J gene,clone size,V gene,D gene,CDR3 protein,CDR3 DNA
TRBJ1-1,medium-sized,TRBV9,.,CASSVDPDVNTEAFF,TGTGCCAGCAGCGTAGACCCCGACGTGAACACTGAAGCTTTCTTT
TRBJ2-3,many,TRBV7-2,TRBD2,CASSLEVAGGHTQYF,TGTGCCAGCAGCTTAGAGGTAGCGGGGGGCCATACGCAGTATTTT
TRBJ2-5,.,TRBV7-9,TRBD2,CASSLDGLAGGPETQYF,TGTGCCAGCAGCTTGGACGGACTAGCGGGAGGGCCAGAGACCCAGTACTTC
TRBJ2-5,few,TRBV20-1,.,CSAPDFEGLRKTQYF,TGCAGTGCCCCTGACTTTGAGGGGCTCAGGAAGACCCAGTACTTC
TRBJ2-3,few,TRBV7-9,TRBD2,CASRRLAEGTDTQYF,TGTGCCAGCAGACGACTAGCGGAGGGCACAGATACGCAGTATTTT
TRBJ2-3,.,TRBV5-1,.,CASSLKVFSGAVRDTQYF,TGCGCCAGCAGCTTGAAAGTATTTAGCGGAGCCGTCCGGGATACGCAGTATTTT
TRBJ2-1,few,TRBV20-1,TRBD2,CSAASGRADNEQFF,TGCAGTGCTGCTAGCGGGAGGGCCGACAATGAGCAGTTCTTC
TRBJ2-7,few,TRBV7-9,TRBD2,CASSSTSGRLTATSYEQYF,TGTGCCAGCAGCTCGACTAGCGGGAGGCTTACTGCGACCTCCTACGAGCAGTACTTC
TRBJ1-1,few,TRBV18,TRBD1,CASSTQGENTEAFF,TGTGCCAGCTCAACCCAGGGGGAGAACACTGAAGCTTTCTTT
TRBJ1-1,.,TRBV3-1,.,CASSRAPRAEAFF,TGTGCCAGCAGCCGGGCCCCAAGGGCTGAAGCTTTCTTT
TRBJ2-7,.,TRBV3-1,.,CASSPGDYEQYF,TGTGCCAGCAGCCCTGGTGACTACGAGCAGTACTTC
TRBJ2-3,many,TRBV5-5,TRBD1,CASSPTGATTDTQYF,TGTGCCAGCAGCCCGACAGGGGCTACCACAGATACGCAGTATTTT
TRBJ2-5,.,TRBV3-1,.,CASSGGGETQYF,TGTGCCAGCAGCGGGGGCGGAGAGACCCAGTACTTC
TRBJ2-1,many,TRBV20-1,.,CSARDRVGPMDEQFF,TGCAGTGCTAGAGATCGGGTAGGGCCCATGGATGAGCAGTTCTTC
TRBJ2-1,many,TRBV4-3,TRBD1,CASSQDRASYNEQFF,TGCGCCAGCAGCCAGGACAGGGCCTCCTACAATGAGCAGTTCTTC
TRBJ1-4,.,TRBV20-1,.,CSAVDRTFEKLFF,TGCAGTGCTGTAGACAGGACGTTTGAAAAACTGTTTTTT
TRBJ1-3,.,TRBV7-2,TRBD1,CASSFTGGASGNTIYF,TGTGCCAGCAGCTTTACAGGGGGCGCCTCTGGAAACACCATATATTTT
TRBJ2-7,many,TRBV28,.,CASSPGGTAKKQYF,TGTGCCAGCAGTCCCGGCGGTACCGCTAAAAAGCAGTACTTC
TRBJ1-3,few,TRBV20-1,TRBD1,CSAGPGQVSGNTIYF,TGCAGTGCTGGACCGGGACAGGTCTCTGGAAACACCATATATTTT
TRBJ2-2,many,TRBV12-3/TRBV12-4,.,CASSPFRELFF,TGTGCCAGCAGCCCCTTCCGGGAGCTGTTTTTT
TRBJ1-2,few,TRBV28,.,CASSLTIYGYTF,TGTGCCAGCAGTTTAACGATCTATGGCTACACCTTC
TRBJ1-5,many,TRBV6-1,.,CASSGMGAGQPQHF,TGTGCCAGCAGTGGCATGGGTGCCGGTCAGCCCCAGCATTTT
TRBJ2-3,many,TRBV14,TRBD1,CASSHTGTGGFGDTQYF,TGTGCCAGCAGCCACACCGGGACAGGGGGCTTTGGAGATACGCAGTATTTT
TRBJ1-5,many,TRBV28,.,CASSLLGAGGNQPQHF,TGTGCCAGCAGTTTATTAGGGGCCGGAGGCAATCAGCCCCAGCATTTT
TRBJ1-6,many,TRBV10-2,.,CASSARGIGGAYYNSPLHF,TGCGCCAGCAGTGCGAGGGGCATTGGGGGCGCCTACTACAATTCACCCCTCCACTTT
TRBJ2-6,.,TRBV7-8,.,CASSLAQVAGANVLTF,TGTGCCAGCAGCTTAGCCCAGGTGGCCGGGGCCAACGTCCTGACTTTC
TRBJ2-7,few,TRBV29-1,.,CSVEPEAQLGGEQYF,TGCAGCGTTGAGCCGGAAGCGCAACTGGGAGGCGAGCAGTACTTC
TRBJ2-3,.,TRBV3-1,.,CASSQNGGDTQYF,TGTGCCAGCAGCCAAAATGGGGGCGATACGCAGTATTTT
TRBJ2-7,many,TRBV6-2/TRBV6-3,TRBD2,CASSGLAGGYEQYF,TGTGCCAGCAGTGGACTAGCGGGGGGCTACGAGCAGTACTTC
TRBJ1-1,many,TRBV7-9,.,CASSRPGGIEAFF,TGTGCCAGCAGCCGACCTGGAGGGATTGAAGCTTTCTTT
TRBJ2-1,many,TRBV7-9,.,CASSPWNEQFF,TGTGCCAGCAGCCCGTGGAATGAGCAGTTCTTC
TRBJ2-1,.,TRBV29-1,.,CSVEGERNEQFF,TGCAGCGTTGAAGGCGAGCGAAATGAGCAGTTCTTC
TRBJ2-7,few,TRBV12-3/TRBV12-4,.,CASTANSYEQYF,TGTGCCAGCACCGCGAACTCCTACGAGCAGTACTTC
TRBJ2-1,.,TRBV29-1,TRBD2,CSVEDGKYSGRAYNEQFF,TGCAGCGTTGAAGACGGGAAATATAGCGGGAGAGCCTACAATGAGCAGTTCTTC
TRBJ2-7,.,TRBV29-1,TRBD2,CSVGLANYEQYF,TGCAGCGTGGGACTAGCGAACTACGAGCAGTACTTC
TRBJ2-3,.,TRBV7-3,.,CASSLSDYTQYF,TGTGCCAGCAGCTTAAGCGATTATACGCAGTATTTT
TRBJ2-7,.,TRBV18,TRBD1,CASSQTGVDEQYF,TGTGCCAGCTCCCAGACAGGGGTGGACGAGCAGTACTTC
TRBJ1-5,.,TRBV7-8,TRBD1,CASSLRGQGPLSNQPQHF,TGTGCCAGCAGCTTGAGAGGACAGGGCCCCCTTAGCAATCAGCCCCAGCATTTT
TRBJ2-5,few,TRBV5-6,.,CASSWDFGGETQYF,TGTGCCAGCAGCTGGGACTTCGGAGGAGAGACCCAGTACTTC
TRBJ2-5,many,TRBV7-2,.,CASSLSQVQETQYF,TGTGCCAGCAGCTTATCCCAGGTCCAAGAGACCCAGTACTTC
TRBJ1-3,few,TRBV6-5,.,CASSFTGTGNTIYF,TGTGCCAGCAGTTTTACAGGGACTGGAAACACCATATATTTT
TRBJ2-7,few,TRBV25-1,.,CASSDRNEQYF,TGTGCCAGCAGTGATAGGAACGAGCAGTACTTC
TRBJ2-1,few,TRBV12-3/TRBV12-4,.,CASSFGQTYNEQFF,TGTGCCAGCAGTTTCGGCCAGACTTACAATGAGCAGTTCTTC
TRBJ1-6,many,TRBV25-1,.,CASSDMSSPLHF,TGTGCCAGCAGTGATATGAGTTCACCCCTCCACTTT
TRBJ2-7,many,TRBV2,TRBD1,CASRQGISYEQYF,TGTGCCAGCAGACAGGGGATATCCTACGAGCAGTACTTC